These T cell receptor beta chains were read from a single sample in a study of Ad26.COV2.S vaccination and SARS-CoV-2 variants. Only in-frame clones appear in the TCRdb table, and some are missing; sequencing was by immunoSEQ multiplex PCR. Altogether 400,000 or so clones are present, 88% being singletons, with the ten largest covering under 3.5%. Sequences were derived from peripheral blood, sampled in a trial of Ad26.COV2.S vaccine versus placebo. The receptors originated from a person aged 18-60 years who received the Ad26.COV2.S COVID-19 vaccine or a placebo. Both conserved end residues are part of each CDR3. A D gene is named only where the DNA matches it firmly. Not all rows give a size; the values are once, few, many and, for expanded clones, a class.

TRBD1	TRBV27	TRBJ1-2	.	TGTGCCAGCAGTCCGAACGACAGGGGTATCCCTTATGGCTACACCTTC	CASSPNDRGIPYGYTF
.	TRBV29-1	TRBJ1-3	few	TGCAGCGCCCTGAAAGGAAACACCATATATTTT	CSALKGNTIYF
.	TRBV6-2/TRBV6-3	TRBJ2-3	.	TGTGCCAGCAGTTATGGGCGGCGAGGCACAGATACGCAGTATTTT	CASSYGRRGTDTQYF
TRBD2	TRBV29-1	TRBJ2-3	.	TGCAGCGTTTTGACGGCGGGGGAGCCAGCCGCAGATACGCAGTATTTT	CSVLTAGEPAADTQYF
TRBD1	TRBV5-1	TRBJ1-1	.	TGCGCCAGCTCGAGGACAGGCGCAAACACTGAAGCTTTCTTT	CASSRTGANTEAFF
TRBD1	TRBV6-6	TRBJ2-7	.	TGTGCCAGCCCGCGTCGACAGGGGAACTACGAGCAGTACTTC	CASPRRQGNYEQYF
.	TRBV7-6	TRBJ2-7	.	TGTGCCAGCAGTCTTACCGGGACAACCTACGAGCAGTACTTC	CASSLTGTTYEQYF
.	TRBV5-1	TRBJ2-1	once	TGCGCCAGCACCGATCAGGGTGGGGGCTACAATGAGCAGTTCTTC	CASTDQGGGYNEQFF
.	TRBV19	TRBJ1-1	.	TGTGCCAGTGGATACCACAAGGGGGTTCTAACTGAAGCTTTCTTT	CASGYHKGVLTEAFF
.	TRBV7-2	TRBJ1-6	.	TGTGCCAGCAGATTCGGACAGCTCCTTGGTTCACCCCTCCACTTT	CASRFGQLLGSPLHF
.	TRBV3-1/TRBV3-2	TRBJ1-2	.	TGTGCCAGCAGCCAAGGTACTGCCGCCTATGGCTACACCTTC	CASSQGTAAYGYTF
.	TRBV10-3	TRBJ2-5	once	TGTGCCACGAGTGGAGGCGGAGGGCAAGAGACCCAGTACTTC	CATSGGGGQETQYF
.	TRBV4-2	TRBJ1-1	.	TGTGCCAGCAGCCAAGTTGTAAATACTGAAGCTTTCTTT	CASSQVVNTEAFF
TRBD1	TRBV5-5	TRBJ1-6	.	TGTGCCAGCAGCCACCCCGACAGGGAGAATTCACCCCTCCACTTT	CASSHPDRENSPLHF
.	TRBV12-3/TRBV12-4	TRBJ1-2	.	TGTGCCAGCAGCCTAGGACAGAGCTATGGCTACACCTTC	CASSLGQSYGYTF
.	TRBV5-1	TRBJ2-2	.	TGCGCCAGCAGCTTGGTGGAGAACACCGGGGAGCTGTTTTTT	CASSLVENTGELFF